This T cell receptor beta chain was documented in a study of blood T cell repertoires in COVID-19. Study in general: From T cells, B-cell-depleted T cells, or PBMCs came the material, which was cDNA or gDNA.

TCRdb keeps only in-frame clones here, not all; method: immunoSEQ multiplex PCR. This table holds about 170,000 clones, 65% to 85% found once. The CDR3 covers 15 residues. With 0 bases removed from V and 5 bases from J, the gap between germline ends came to 11 bases. CDR1 is MNHEY and CDR2 is SVGAGI in the germline V gene. The origin of this receptor is a human donor with acute or convalescent COVID-19. The donor label of this sample is uncertain. The source material was peripheral blood. The chain couples TRBV6-5 to TRBJ2-1; no clear D. CDR3 residues: CASSYSPAVNNEQFF. CDR3 nucleotides: TGTGCCAGCAGTTACTCCCCCGCAGTAAACAATGAGCAGTTCTTC.